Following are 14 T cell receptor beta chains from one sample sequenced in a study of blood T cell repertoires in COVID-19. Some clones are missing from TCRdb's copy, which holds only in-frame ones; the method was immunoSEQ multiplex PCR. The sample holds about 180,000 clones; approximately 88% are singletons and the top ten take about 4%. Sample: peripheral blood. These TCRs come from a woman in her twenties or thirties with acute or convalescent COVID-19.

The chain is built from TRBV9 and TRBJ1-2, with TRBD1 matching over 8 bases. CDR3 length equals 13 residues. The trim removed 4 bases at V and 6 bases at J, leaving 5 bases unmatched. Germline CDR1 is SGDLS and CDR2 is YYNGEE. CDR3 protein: CASSQQGGNGYTF. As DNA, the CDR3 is TGTGCCAGCAGCCAACAGGGGGGGAATGGCTACACCTTC. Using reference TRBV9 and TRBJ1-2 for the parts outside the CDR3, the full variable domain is DSGVTQTPKHLITATGQRVTLRCSPRSGDLSVYWYQQSLDQGLQFLIQYYNGEERAKGNILERFSAQQFPDLHSELNLSSLELGDSALYFCASSQQGGNGYTFGSGTRLTVV.

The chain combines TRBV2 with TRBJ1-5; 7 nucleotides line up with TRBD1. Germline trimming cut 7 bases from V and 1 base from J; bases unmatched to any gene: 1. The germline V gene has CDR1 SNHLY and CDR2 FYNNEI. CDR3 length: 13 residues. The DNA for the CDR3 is TGTGCCAGCAAGGGACAGAGCAATCAGCCCCAGCATTTT. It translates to CASKGQSNQPQHF.

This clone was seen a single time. The CDR3 region has the DNA TGTGCCAGCAGTCGGGAGGGCCCCGATACGCAGTATTTT. Translation: CASSREGPDTQYF. The rearrangement joins TRBV9 to TRBJ2-3; 8 nucleotides agree with TRBD2. The CDR3 covers 13 residues. Germline trimming cut 5 bases from V and 6 bases from J; bases unmatched to any gene: 5. Germline assignment: CDR1 SGDLS and CDR2 YYNGEE.

CDR3 sequence reads: CASSLRRLAAKRGYNEQFF. CDR3 bases: TGTGCCAGCAGTTTAAGGAGACTAGCGGCAAAGAGGGGCTACAATGAGCAGTTCTTC. The V gene is TRBV27, the J gene TRBJ2-1; 9 bases are shared with TRBD2. With V trimmed by 2 bases and J by 3 bases, 14 bases remained unmatched. Germline V gene data show CDR1 as MNHEY and CDR2 as SMNVEV (reference sequence). The CDR3 is made up of 19 amino acids.

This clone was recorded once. The CDR3 coding sequence is TGCGCCAGCAGCCCTGGGACAACAGATACGCAGTATTTT. This codes for CASSPGTTDTQYF. This chain uses TRBV5-1 with TRBJ2-3; D might be TRBD1 (6 bases). V was pared by 4 bases and J by 3 bases, with 9 bases between. The CDR3 is made up of 13 amino acids. Per the germline V gene, CDR1 is SGHRS and CDR2 is YFSETQ.

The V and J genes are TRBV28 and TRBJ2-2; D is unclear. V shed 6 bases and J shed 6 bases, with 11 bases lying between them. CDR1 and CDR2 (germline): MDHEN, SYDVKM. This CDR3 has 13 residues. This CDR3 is CASSSYRAGELFF. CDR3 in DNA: TGTGCCAGCAGCTCCTACAGAGCCGGGGAGCTGTTTTTT.

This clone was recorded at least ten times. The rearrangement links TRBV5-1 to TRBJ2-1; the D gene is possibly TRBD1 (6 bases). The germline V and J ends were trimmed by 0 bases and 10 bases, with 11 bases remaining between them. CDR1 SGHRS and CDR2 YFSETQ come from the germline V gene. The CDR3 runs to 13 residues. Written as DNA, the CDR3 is TGCGCCAGCAGCTTGGCCCCAGGGGAAGAGCAGTTCTTC. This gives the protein CASSLAPGEEQFF.

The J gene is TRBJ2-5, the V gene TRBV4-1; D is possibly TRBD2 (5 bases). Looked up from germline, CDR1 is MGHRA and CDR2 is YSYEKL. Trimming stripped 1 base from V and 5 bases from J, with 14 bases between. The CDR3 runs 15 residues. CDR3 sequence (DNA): TGCGCCAGCAGCCAAGGTCACGCCCCGGGGGAGACCCAGTACTTC. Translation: CASSQGHAPGETQYF.

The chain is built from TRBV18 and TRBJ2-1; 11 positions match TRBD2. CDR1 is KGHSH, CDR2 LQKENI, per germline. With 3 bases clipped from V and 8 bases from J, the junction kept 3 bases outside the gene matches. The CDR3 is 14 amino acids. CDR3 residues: CASSPLAGGHEQFF. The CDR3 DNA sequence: TGTGCCAGCTCACCGCTAGCGGGAGGCCATGAGCAGTTCTTC.

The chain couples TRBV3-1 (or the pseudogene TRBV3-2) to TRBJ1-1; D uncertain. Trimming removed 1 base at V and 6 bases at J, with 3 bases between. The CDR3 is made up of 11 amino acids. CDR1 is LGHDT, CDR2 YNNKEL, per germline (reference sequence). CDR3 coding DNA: TGTGCCAGCAGCCAAGCGTCTGAAGCTTTCTTT. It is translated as CASSQASEAFF.

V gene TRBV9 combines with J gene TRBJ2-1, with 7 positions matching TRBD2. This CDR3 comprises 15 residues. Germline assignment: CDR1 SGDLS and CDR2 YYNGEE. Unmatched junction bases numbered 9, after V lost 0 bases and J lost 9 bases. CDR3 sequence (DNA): TGTGCCAGCAGCGTAGGGGGGGGAGCGAAGGTTGAGCAGTTCTTC. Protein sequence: CASSVGGGAKVEQFF.

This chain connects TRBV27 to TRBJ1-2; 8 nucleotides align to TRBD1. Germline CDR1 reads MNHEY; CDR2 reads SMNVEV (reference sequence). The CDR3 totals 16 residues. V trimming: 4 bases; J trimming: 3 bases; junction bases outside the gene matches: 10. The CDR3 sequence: CASSSLSRGRDYGYTF. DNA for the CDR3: TGTGCCAGCAGTTCACTTTCCAGGGGGCGCGACTATGGCTACACCTTC.

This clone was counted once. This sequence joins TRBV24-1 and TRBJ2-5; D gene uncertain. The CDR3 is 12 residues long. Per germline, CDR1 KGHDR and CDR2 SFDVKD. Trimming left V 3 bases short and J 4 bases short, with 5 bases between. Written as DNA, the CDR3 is TGTGCCACCAGTGATACGAGAGAGACCCAGTACTTC. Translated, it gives CATSDTRETQYF.

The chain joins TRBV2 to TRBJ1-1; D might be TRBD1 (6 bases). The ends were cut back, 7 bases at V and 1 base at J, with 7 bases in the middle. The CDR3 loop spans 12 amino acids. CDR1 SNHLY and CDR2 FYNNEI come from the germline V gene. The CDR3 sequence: CASIGGNTEAFF. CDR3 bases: TGTGCCAGCATAGGGGGGAACACTGAAGCTTTCTTT.